In its sample, the clone carrying this T cell receptor (beta chain) was seen a few times. Its specificity is unknown. This entry belongs to a study of cytomegalovirus exposure and HLA in healthy donors. V lost 4 bases to trimming and J lost 4 bases; unmatched junction nucleotides: 4. The CDR3 runs 14 residues. Looked up from germline, CDR1 is SGHRS and CDR2 is YFSETQ. Vbeta (60) and Jbeta (13) primers were used in the PCR. Sequenced by immunoSEQ multiplex PCR; TCRdb stores in-frame clones only, minus some. The sample carries some 36,000 clones, about 72% recorded once. Overall study results and limits: Prior analysis indicated that the majority of TCR beta V segments exhibited productivity approximately 87% or approximately 30% of the time. CMV antigen specificity was confirmed in vitro for a few CMV-associated chains.

The specimen sequenced was PBMCs. The receptor was derived from a man in his thirties or forties in good health and CMV-seronegative. The chain has TRBV5-1 and TRBJ2-3; the match to TRBD1 covers 9 bases. CDR3 DNA: TGCGCCAGCAGCCCCGGACAGGGGCCAGATACGCAGTATTTT. Protein sequence: CASSPGQGPDTQYF.